Shown below are 13 T cell receptor beta chains from a single sample sequenced in a study of T cell responses to AZD1222 COVID-19 vaccine. TCRdb's table, derived via immunoSEQ multiplex PCR, lists solely in-frame clones and lacks some. The table records some 140,000 clones, 70% to 90% of them present only once. The source material was peripheral blood, sampled 28 days after the second AZD1222 dose. The receptor source for this set is an adult who received the AZD1222 COVID-19 vaccine.

The rearrangement uses TRBV5-8 and TRBJ1-5; 9 bases map to TRBD1. Trimming cost V 4 bases and J 3 bases; bases outside gene matches: 8. The CDR3 has 16 residues. Germline V gene data show CDR1 as SGHTS and CDR2 as YDEGEE. The CDR3 nucleotides read TGTGCCAGCAGCGTTCACAGGGGGCTTTACAATCAGCCCCAGCATTTT. Its translation is CASSVHRGLYNQPQHF.

V usage is TRBV5-1 and J usage is TRBJ1-6, with D hard to call. V dropped 0 bases and J dropped 8 bases, with 9 bases sitting between them. The CDR3 is 14 residues long. CDR1 is SGHRS, CDR2 YFSETQ, per germline. CDR3 sequence: CASSLGWTDSPLHF. The CDR3 nucleotides are TGCGCCAGCAGCTTGGGTTGGACCGATTCACCCCTCCACTTT. Full variable domain (remainder filled in from reference TRBV5-1 and TRBJ1-6): KAGVTQTPRYLIKTRGQQVTLSCSPISGHRSVSWYQQTPGQGLQFLFEYFSETQRNKGNFPGRFSGRQFSNSRSEMNVSTLELGDSALYLCASSLGWTDSPLHFGNGTRLTVT.

In DNA, the CDR3 is TGTGCCAGCTCACCACCGGACAGGGCCTATGGCTACACCTTC. Translated, it gives CASSPPDRAYGYTF. V usage is TRBV18 and J usage is TRBJ1-2; 8 bases map to TRBD1. The CDR3 runs to 14 residues. V lost 0 bases to trimming and J lost 4 bases; unmatched junction nucleotides: 1. Germline V lookup: CDR1 KGHSH, CDR2 LQKENI.

This clone qualifies as medium-sized. The gene calls are TRBV7-9 and TRBJ1-1; D unresolved. The CDR3 totals 13 residues. The V end lost 1 base, the J end lost 4 bases, and 7 bases lay between the germline ends. CDR1 is SEHNR, CDR2 FQNEAQ, per germline (reference sequence). CDR3 sequence (DNA): TGTGCCAGCAGCTTAGATGAGGGCACTGAAGCTTTCTTT. This codes for CASSLDEGTEAFF.

This clone was seen only a few times. The rearrangement joins TRBV5-4 to TRBJ1-1; D possibly corresponds to TRBD1 (5 bases). CDR1 SGHNT and CDR2 YYREEE come from the germline V gene (reference sequence). The CDR3 sequence is 14 residues long. Trimming removed 4 bases at V and 4 bases at J, with 14 bases between. The CDR3 is CASSLSREGTEAFF. Here the CDR3 DNA reads TGTGCCAGCAGCCTAAGCAGGGAGGGCACTGAAGCTTTCTTT.

The chain uses TRBV7-3 and TRBJ2-2; 14 nucleotides agree with TRBD2. Looked up from germline, CDR1 is SGHTA and CDR2 is FQGTGA. CDR3 length equals 15 residues. V gave up 5 bases and J gave up 10 bases; unmatched junction bases: 6. In nucleotides, the CDR3 is TGTGCCAGCAGCGTGACTAGCGGGGGGGACCCGGAGCTGTTTTTT. Protein product: CASSVTSGGDPELFF.

This chain connects TRBV12-3 or TRBV12-4 to TRBJ1-1, with D possibly being TRBD1 (5 bases). The CDR3 is 13 amino acids. V dropped 7 bases and J dropped 10 bases, with 19 bases sitting between them. CDR3: CASTLGLEGRAFF. In DNA, the CDR3 is TGTGCCAGCACGTTGGGTTTAGAGGGGAGAGCTTTCTTT.

V usage is TRBV5-8 and J usage is TRBJ2-5; TRBD1 matches at 7 bases. The CDR3 is 13 residues long. CDR1 and CDR2 (germline): SGHTS, YDEGEE. V lost 3 bases, J lost 3 bases, and 2 bases stayed unmatched. CDR3 amino acids: CASSSTGKETQYF. CDR3 nucleotides: TGTGCCAGCAGCTCGACAGGGAAAGAGACCCAGTACTTC.

The J gene is TRBJ1-1, the V gene TRBV4-2, with D possibly being TRBD1 (5 bases). Germline V gene lookup returns CDR1 LGHNA and CDR2 YNFKEQ. This CDR3 is 13 amino acids long. Deletions cut 0 bases from V and 5 bases from J, with 7 bases between. CDR3 region: CASSQEWGTEAFF. CDR3 bases: TGTGCCAGCAGCCAAGAGTGGGGGACTGAAGCTTTCTTT.

This chain links TRBV29-1 with TRBJ1-1, with TRBD1 identical over 9 bases. This CDR3 comprises 13 residues. Germline V gene lookup returns CDR1 SQVTM and CDR2 ANQGSEA. V trimming: 4 bases; J trimming: 3 bases; junction bases outside the gene matches: 3. The CDR3 region has the DNA TGCAGCGTTGTGGGGACAGGGTACACTGAAGCTTTCTTT. Encoded protein: CSVVGTGYTEAFF.

This chain joins TRBV27 and TRBJ1-5; TRBD1 matches 9 bases. Looked up from germline, CDR1 is MNHEY and CDR2 is SMNVEV (reference sequence). V was pared by 2 bases and J by 6 bases, with 2 bases of the junction left unmatched. The CDR3 covers 14 residues. CDR3 sequence reads: CASSLTGGSQPQHF. The CDR3 DNA reads TGTGCCAGCAGTTTAACAGGGGGCTCTCAGCCCCAGCATTTT.

The chain carries TRBV13 and TRBJ1-4, with D perhaps TRBD1 (6 bases). With 1 base removed from V and 3 bases from J, the gap between germline ends came to 6 bases. This CDR3 is 14 amino acids long. Germline lookup yields CDR1 PRHDT and CDR2 FYEKMQ (reference sequence). CDR3 sequence (DNA): TGTGCCAGCAGCTTAGAGGGGGCTAATGAAAAACTGTTTTTT. Translating it yields CASSLEGANEKLFF.

This clone was found a few times. The V and J genes are TRBV29-1 and TRBJ2-7; D possibly corresponds to TRBD1 (5 bases). The CDR3 has 11 residues. Germline CDR1 SQVTM, CDR2 ANQGSEA. V lost 5 bases and J 5 bases, leaving 10 bases between the germline ends. The CDR3 DNA reads as TGCAGCGTTTCTACAGGTGACGAGCAGTACTTC. This gives the protein CSVSTGDEQYF.